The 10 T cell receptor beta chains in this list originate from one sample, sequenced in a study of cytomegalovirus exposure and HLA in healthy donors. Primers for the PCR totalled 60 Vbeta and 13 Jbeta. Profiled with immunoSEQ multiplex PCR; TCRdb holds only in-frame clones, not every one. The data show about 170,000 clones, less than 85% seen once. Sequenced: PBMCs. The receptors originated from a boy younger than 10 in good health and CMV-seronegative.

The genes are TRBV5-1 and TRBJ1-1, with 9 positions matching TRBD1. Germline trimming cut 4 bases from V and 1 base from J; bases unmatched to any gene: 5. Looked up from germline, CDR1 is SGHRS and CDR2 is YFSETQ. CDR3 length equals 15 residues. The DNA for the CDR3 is TGCGCCAGCAGCATAAACAGGGGGCCGAACACTGAAGCTTTCTTT. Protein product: CASSINRGPNTEAFF.

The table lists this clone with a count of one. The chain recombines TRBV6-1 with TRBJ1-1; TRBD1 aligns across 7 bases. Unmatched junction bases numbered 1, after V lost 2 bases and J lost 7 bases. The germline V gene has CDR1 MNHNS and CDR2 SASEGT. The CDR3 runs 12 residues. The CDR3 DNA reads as TGTGCCAGCAGTGAAACAGGGGATGAAGCTTTCTTT. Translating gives CASSETGDEAFF.

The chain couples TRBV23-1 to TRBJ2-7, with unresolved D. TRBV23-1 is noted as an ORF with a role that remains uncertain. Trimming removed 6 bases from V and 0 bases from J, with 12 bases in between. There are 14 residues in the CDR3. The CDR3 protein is CASSPSKSSYEQYF. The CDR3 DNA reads TGCGCCAGCAGCCCCTCAAAGAGCTCCTACGAGCAGTACTTC.

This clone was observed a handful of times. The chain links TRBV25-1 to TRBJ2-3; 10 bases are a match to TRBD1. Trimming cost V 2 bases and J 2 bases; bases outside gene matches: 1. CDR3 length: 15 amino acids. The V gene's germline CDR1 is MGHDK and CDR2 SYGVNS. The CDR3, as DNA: TGTGCCAGCAGTGAAGGGACAGGGGACACAGATACGCAGTATTTT. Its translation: CASSEGTGDTDTQYF. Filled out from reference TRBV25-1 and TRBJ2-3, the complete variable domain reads EADIYQTPRYLVIGTGKKITLECSQTMGHDKMYWYQQDPGMELHLIHYSYGVNSTEKGDLSSESTVSRIRTEHFPLTLESARPSHTSQYLCASSEGTGDTDTQYFGPGTRLTVL.

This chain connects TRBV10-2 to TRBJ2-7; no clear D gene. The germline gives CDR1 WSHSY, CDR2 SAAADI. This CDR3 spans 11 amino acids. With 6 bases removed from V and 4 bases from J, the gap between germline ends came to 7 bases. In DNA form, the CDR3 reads TGCGCCAGCAGGATTAGTTACGAGCAGTACTTC. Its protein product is CASRISYEQYF.

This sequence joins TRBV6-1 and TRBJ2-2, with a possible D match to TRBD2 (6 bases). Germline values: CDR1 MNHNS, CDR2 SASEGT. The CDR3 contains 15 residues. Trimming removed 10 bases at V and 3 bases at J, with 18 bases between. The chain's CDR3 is CATLGGTLHTGELFF. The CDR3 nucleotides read TGTGCCACCCTAGGAGGGACCCTCCACACCGGGGAGCTGTTTTTT.

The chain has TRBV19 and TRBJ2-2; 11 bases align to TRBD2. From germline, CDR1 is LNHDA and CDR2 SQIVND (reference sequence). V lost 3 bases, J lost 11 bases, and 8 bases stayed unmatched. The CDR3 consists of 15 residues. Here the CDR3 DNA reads TGTGCCAGTAGTATCGGGGGGACTAGCGGCGTCGAGCTGTTTTTT. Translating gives CASSIGGTSGVELFF.

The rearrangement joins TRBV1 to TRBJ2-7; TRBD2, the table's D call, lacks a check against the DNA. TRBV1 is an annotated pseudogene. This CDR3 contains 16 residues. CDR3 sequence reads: CTSSLAGGRATYEQYF. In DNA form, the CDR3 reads TGCACCAGCAGCCTGGCTGGGGGGAGGGCCACCTACGAGCAGTACTTC.

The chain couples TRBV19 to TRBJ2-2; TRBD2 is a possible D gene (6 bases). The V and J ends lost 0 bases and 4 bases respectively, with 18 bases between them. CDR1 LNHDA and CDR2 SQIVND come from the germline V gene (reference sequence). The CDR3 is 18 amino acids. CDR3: CASSIENTFMRGTGELFF. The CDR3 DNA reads TGTGCCAGTAGTATAGAGAACACCTTTATGCGGGGCACCGGGGAGCTGTTTTTT.

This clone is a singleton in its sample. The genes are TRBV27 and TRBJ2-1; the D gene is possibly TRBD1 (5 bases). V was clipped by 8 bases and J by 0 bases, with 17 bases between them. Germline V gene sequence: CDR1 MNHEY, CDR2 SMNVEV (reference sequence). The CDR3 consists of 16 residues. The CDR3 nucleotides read TGTGCCAGCTGGGGCTTAGCCGAATTCTCCTACAATGAGCAGTTCTTC. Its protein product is CASWGLAEFSYNEQFF.